These 17 T cell receptor beta chains were sequenced from one sample in a study of T cell repertoires in cytomegalovirus infection. TCRdb fed the reads into MiXCR, producing one record per CDR3 protein. The sample yields fewer than 550,000 distinct CDR3 sequences, around 32% seen once. The sample comprised PBMCs. Receptors were obtained from a human donor in good health (CMV status not recorded). Some clones in this sample may be carry-over from other donors' samples.

On this clonotype: This may stem from a read error, because a much larger clone lies one nucleotide away. V usage is TRBV7-2 and J usage is TRBJ2-5, with D perhaps given as TRBD1 or TRBD2 (6 bases each). The CDR3 runs 15 residues. Germline lookup yields CDR1 SGHTA and CDR2 FQGNSA. The CDR3: CSSSLGGGPLVTQYF. CDR3 sequence (DNA): TGTTCCAGCAGCTTAGGAGGGGGACCTCTAGTGACCCAGTACTTC. Filled out from reference TRBV7-2 and TRBJ2-5, the complete variable domain reads GAGVSQSPSNKVTEKGKDVELRCDPISGHTALYWYRQSLGQGLEFLIYFQGNSAPDKSGLPSDRFSAERTGGSVSTLTIQRTQQEDSAVYLCSSSLGGGPLVTQYFGPGTRLLVL.

The chain has TRBV4-2 and TRBJ1-6; no clear D gene. The CDR3 is 14 residues long. V lost 4 bases, J lost 9 bases, and 13 bases lay in between. Germline V lookup: CDR1 LGHNA, CDR2 YNFKEQ. The CDR3 loop is CASSPDPTLSPLHF. The CDR3 nucleotides are TGTGCCAGCAGCCCGGACCCCACACTTTCACCCCTCCACTTT.

The chain carries TRBV7-2 and TRBJ2-1; D not resolved. The CDR3 runs 20 residues. V was cut by 1 base and J by 3 bases, with 25 bases left in between. The germline CDR1 and CDR2 sequences are SGHTA and FQGNSA. This CDR3 is CASSLVLSDDAPFLYNEQFF. DNA of the CDR3: TGTGCCAGCAGCTTAGTCTTGAGCGACGATGCTCCCTTCCTCTACAATGAGCAGTTCTTC.

Regarding this clonotype: This may stem from a read error, because a much larger clone lies one nucleotide away. The chain has TRBV7-2 and TRBJ2-1; either TRBD1 or TRBD2 may fit D (5 bases each). The length of the CDR3 is 15 residues. Germline V gene data show CDR1 as SGHTA and CDR2 as FQGNSA. As DNA, the CDR3 is TGTGCCAGAAGCTTAGTGGGGGACTCCTACAATGAGCAGTTCTTC. This translates into CARSLVGDSYNEQFF.

A note on this clonotype: A much bigger clone sits one base away, suggesting this may be a read error. The chain joins TRBV12-3 or TRBV12-4 to TRBJ1-1, with D maybe TRBD1 (6 bases). The CDR3 has 13 amino acids. DNA for the CDR3: TGTGCCAGCAGCCCCGGGGGCGACACTGCAGCTTTCTTT. Translating gives CASSPGGDTAAFF.

The chain uses TRBV20-1 and TRBJ2-3; D is tentatively TRBD1 or TRBD2 (5 bases each). CDR1 DFQATT and CDR2 SNEGSKA come from the germline V gene (reference sequence). Trimming left V 6 bases short and J 0 bases short, with 13 bases between. This CDR3 spans 14 amino acids. CDR3 loop: CSAPQGVSTDTQYF. CDR3 in DNA: TGCAGTGCCCCCCAGGGAGTTAGCACAGATACGCAGTATTTT.

This clonotype has only a few counts. The genes are TRBV11-2 and TRBJ1-5; D is possibly TRBD1 (5 bases). Trimming left V 5 bases short and J 6 bases short, with 11 bases between. The CDR3 length is 13 residues. From germline, CDR1 is SGHAT and CDR2 FQNNGV. As DNA, the CDR3 is TGTGCCAGCAGCAGGGGTGAGAGTCAGCCCCAGCATTTT. It specifies CASSRGESQPQHF.

This clonotype showed up just a few times. The V call is TRBV28, the J call TRBJ1-1, with 8 positions matching TRBD1. The CDR3 contains 13 residues. CDR1 MDHEN and CDR2 SYDVKM come from the germline V gene. Losses at the gene ends were 3 bases for V and 7 bases for J; bases not matched to a gene: 4. The chain's CDR3 is CASSFRGHGEAFF. CDR3 coding DNA: TGTGCCAGCAGTTTCAGGGGGCACGGTGAAGCTTTCTTT.

This sequence joins TRBV6-2 or TRBV6-3 and TRBJ1-5; tentatively, D is TRBD1 (6 bases). The germline V gene encodes CDR1 MNHEY and CDR2 SVGEGT. The CDR3 is 18 residues long. V was pared by 4 bases and J by 0 bases, with 19 bases between. The chain's CDR3 is CASSWTVGDNLSNQPQHF. CDR3 sequence (DNA): TGTGCCAGCAGTTGGACGGTCGGGGACAACCTTAGCAATCAGCCCCAGCATTTT.

The sample holds many counts of this clonotype. The rearrangement links TRBV7-8 to TRBJ2-1, with 9 nucleotides matching TRBD2. The V gene end was trimmed by 1 base and the J gene end by 7 bases; junction bases not matched to a gene: 11. The CDR3 consists of 17 residues. Germline CDR1 is SGHVS and CDR2 is FQNEAQ. CDR3 sequence reads: CASSLESRGGLGNEQFF. CDR3 sequence (DNA): TGTGCCAGCAGCTTAGAATCGCGGGGGGGCCTCGGAAATGAGCAGTTCTTC.

This chain uses TRBV5-1 with TRBJ1-6; possible D gene TRBD1, 6 bases. The CDR3 covers 18 residues. Trimming left V 1 base short and J 0 bases short, with 14 bases between. Germline CDR1 is SGHRS and CDR2 is YFSETQ. Here the CDR3 DNA reads TGCGCCAGCAGCTTGAAGGCGGACAGCAGCTCCTATAATTCACCCCTCCACTTT. It translates to CASSLKADSSSYNSPLHF.

V gene TRBV4-3 combines with J gene TRBJ1-6; no clear D gene. Germline lookup yields CDR1 LGHNA and CDR2 YSLEER. This CDR3 comprises 13 residues. V shed 2 bases and J shed 10 bases, with 9 bases lying between them. The CDR3 loop is CASSQNGGSPLHF. CDR3 coding DNA: TGCGCCAGCAGCCAAAATGGTGGCTCACCCCTCCACTTT.

This clonotype was recorded a few times. CDR3 nucleotides: TGTGCCAGCAGCTTAAACGTCGGGGGGAACTCTGGAAACACCATATATTTT. Its protein product is CASSLNVGGNSGNTIYF. V usage is TRBV7-8 and J usage is TRBJ1-3; D may be TRBD1 (5 bases). Trimming removed 2 bases at V and 0 bases at J, with 14 bases between. The CDR3 has 17 residues. The germline gives CDR1 SGHVS, CDR2 FQNEAQ.

The chain is built from TRBV4-2 and TRBJ1-4; D uncertain. V shed 1 base and J shed 0 bases, with 6 bases lying between them. The CDR3 loop spans 15 amino acids. CDR1 and CDR2 (germline): LGHNA, YNFKEQ. The CDR3 sequence is CASSQGGATNEKLFF. For the CDR3, the DNA is TGTGCCAGCAGCCAAGGGGGTGCAACTAATGAAAAACTGTTTTTT.

About this clonotype itself: The junction shows a germline mismatch at one end, possibly a read error. The J gene is TRBJ2-7, the V gene TRBV7-8; 7 positions match TRBD1. The length of the CDR3 is 14 residues. From germline, CDR1 is SGHVS and CDR2 FQNEAQ. The CDR3 loop reads CSSSLQRTGYEQYF. DNA for the CDR3: TGTTCCAGCAGCTTGCAAAGGACAGGCTACGAGCAGTACTTC. Variable domain in full (rest from reference TRBV7-8 and TRBJ2-7): GAGVSQSPRYKVAKRGQDVALRCDPISGHVSLFWYQQALGQGPEFLTYFQNEAQLDKSGLPSDRFFAERPEGSVSTLKIQRTQQEDSAVYLCSSSLQRTGYEQYFGPGTRLTVT.

The chain uses TRBV28 and TRBJ2-5; D is unclear. Deletions cut 3 bases from V and 2 bases from J, with 10 bases between. The CDR3 loop spans 14 amino acids. The germline gives CDR1 MDHEN, CDR2 SYDVKM. CDR3 region: CASSFMEPQETQYF. CDR3 nucleotide sequence: TGTGCCAGCAGTTTCATGGAACCTCAAGAGACCCAGTACTTC.

The V call is TRBV9, the J call TRBJ1-2; D ambiguous. Trimming stripped 0 bases from V and 4 bases from J, with 10 bases between. This CDR3 is built from 14 residues. Germline V gives CDR1 SGDLS, CDR2 YYNGEE. The CDR3 region has the DNA TGTGCCAGCAGCGTAGAAGACGGGTCCTATGGCTACACCTTC. Translating it yields CASSVEDGSYGYTF.